Below, 26 T cell receptor beta chains from the same sample are listed, as sequenced in a study of blood T cell repertoires in COVID-19 (dated by TCRdb to 2019 to 2021). The library was generated by the immunoSEQ multiplex PCR assay. This is the immuneACCESS table as TCRdb keeps it, with only in-frame sequences that have V and J called. A part of the clones is gone; compared with another copy, unresolved V genes explain less than half, and the rest is unexplained. For this sample the table gives some 310,000 clones, of which about nine tenths were detected only once. The top ten constitute 1% of the sample. The sample taken for sequencing was peripheral blood. These receptor sequences come from a man aged 50 to 60 with active or convalescent COVID-19.

The V gene is TRBV7-9, the J gene TRBJ2-7; 13 bases align to TRBD2. Germline loops: CDR1 SEHNR, CDR2 FQNEAQ (reference sequence). V lost 4 bases and J lost 3; bases outside the gene matches: 3. This CDR3 contains 15 residues. CDR3 loop: CASSSGLAGIYEQYF. Written as DNA, the CDR3 is TGTGCCAGCAGCTCGGGACTAGCGGGAATCTACGAGCAGTACTTC. The full variable domain, in which reference TRBV7-9 and TRBJ2-7 provide the parts outside the CDR3, is DTGVSQNPRHKITKRGQNVTFRCDPISEHNRLYWYRQTLGQGPEFLTYFQNEAQLEKSRLLSDRFSAERPKGSFSTLEIQRTEQGDSAMYLCASSSGLAGIYEQYFGPGTRLTVT.

The V and J genes are TRBV11-2 and TRBJ1-4; D perhaps matches TRBD1 (6 bases). The CDR3 runs to 15 residues. V dropped 5 bases and J dropped 5 bases, with 15 bases sitting between them. From germline, CDR1 is SGHAT and CDR2 FQNNGV. This CDR3 is CASSRPGAGNEKLFF. CDR3 in DNA: TGTGCCAGCAGCCGCCCAGGGGCAGGCAATGAAAAACTGTTTTTT.

The chain joins TRBV19 to TRBJ2-1; 14 bases are a match to TRBD2. CDR3 length: 19 residues. The junction had 18 bases not matched to a gene; V was cut back by 5 bases and J by 9 bases. CDR1 LNHDA and CDR2 SQIVND come from the germline V gene (reference sequence). Here the CDR3 reads CASSLGLAGGTILTFEQFF. DNA for the CDR3: TGTGCCAGTAGTCTTGGACTAGCGGGAGGCACAATCCTAACTTTTGAGCAGTTCTTC.

A single count supports this clone. This chain uses TRBV28 with TRBJ2-5, with 9 bases fitting TRBD1. Germline V gene data show CDR1 as MDHEN and CDR2 as SYDVKM. CDR3 length equals 13 residues. Trimming cost V 6 bases and J 7 bases; bases outside gene matches: 6. CDR3 bases: TGTGCCAGCAGGCAGACAGGGGGAGGGACCCAGTACTTC. It specifies CASRQTGGGTQYF.

The genes are TRBV19 and TRBJ1-5, with TRBD1 matching 10 bases. Losses at the gene ends were 4 bases for V and 6 bases for J; bases not matched to a gene: 6. Germline CDR1 LNHDA, CDR2 SQIVND (reference sequence). The CDR3 is 15 amino acids. Written as DNA, the CDR3 is TGTGCCAGTAGTAATCCGGGACAGGGGTCTCAGCCCCAGCATTTT. Its protein product is CASSNPGQGSQPQHF.

The chain employs TRBV11-2 and TRBJ1-1; 8 bases map to TRBD1. CDR1 SGHAT and CDR2 FQNNGV come from the germline V gene. J lost 5 bases, V lost 3 bases, and 5 bases had no gene match. The CDR3 covers 14 residues. CDR3 sequence reads: CASSFQGAGTEAFF. CDR3 in DNA: TGTGCCAGCAGCTTTCAGGGGGCGGGAACTGAAGCTTTCTTT. Looking up the rest from reference TRBV11-2 and TRBJ1-1 gives the full variable domain: EAGVAQSPRYKIIEKRQSVAFWCNPISGHATLYWYQQILGQGPKLLIQFQNNGVVDDSQLPKDRFSAERLKGVDSTLKIQPAKLEDSAVYLCASSFQGAGTEAFFGQGTRLTVV.

V usage is TRBV7-8 and J usage is TRBJ1-4; 9 bases align to TRBD1. V lost 5 bases, J lost 7 bases, and 8 bases stayed unmatched. Germline V lookup: CDR1 SGHVS, CDR2 FQNEAQ. CDR3 size: 15 residues. CDR3 sequence: CASSPRTGVGEKLFF. The CDR3 coding sequence is TGTGCCAGCAGCCCGCGGACAGGGGTTGGTGAAAAACTGTTTTTT.

The CDR3 region is CASSLPPPANVLTF. Here the CDR3 DNA reads TGTGCCAGCTCACTCCCCCCTCCGGCCAACGTCCTGACTTTC. The chain combines TRBV18 with TRBJ2-6; D remains ambiguous. V was pared by 4 bases and J by 6 bases, with 10 bases between. Germline V lookup: CDR1 KGHSH, CDR2 LQKENI. This CDR3 has 14 amino acids.

The chain is built from TRBV7-2 and TRBJ2-7; D possibly corresponds to TRBD2 (5 bases). Looked up from germline, CDR1 is SGHTA and CDR2 is FQGNSA. The V and J ends lost 1 base and 5 bases respectively, with 12 bases between them. This CDR3 is built from 14 residues. The CDR3 bases are TGTGCCAGCAGCTTAGGGGGAGATAGCCACGAGCAGTACTTC. The encoded protein is CASSLGGDSHEQYF.

J is TRBJ1-1 and V is TRBV27; a possible D gene is TRBD1 (6 bases). This CDR3 has 14 amino acids. Per germline, CDR1 MNHEY and CDR2 SMNVEV (reference sequence). V shed 2 bases and J shed 5 bases, with 12 bases lying between them. This CDR3 is CASSLGGEVTEAFF. DNA for the CDR3: TGTGCCAGCAGTTTAGGGGGCGAGGTGACTGAAGCTTTCTTT.

The genes are TRBV2 and TRBJ1-5; D is undetermined. The V and J ends lost 5 bases and 5 bases respectively, with 19 bases between them. The CDR3 contains 16 residues. The germline gives CDR1 SNHLY, CDR2 FYNNEI. CDR3 residues: CASSPIRSGTYQPQHF. The CDR3 DNA sequence: TGTGCCAGCAGTCCTATTCGGTCAGGTACATATCAGCCCCAGCATTTT.

The chain uses TRBV19 and TRBJ2-1, with 11 bases matching TRBD1. This CDR3 is 15 amino acids long. V dropped 4 bases and J dropped 3; count of bases not matched to a gene: 2. Per the germline V gene, CDR1 is LNHDA and CDR2 is SQIVND (reference sequence). The CDR3: CASSTGTGGYNEQFF. CDR3 sequence (DNA): TGTGCCAGTAGTACCGGGACAGGGGGCTACAATGAGCAGTTCTTC.

The rearrangement uses TRBV6-4 and TRBJ2-1, with 10 bases matching TRBD2. Trimming removed 6 bases from V and 6 bases from J; junction bases left unmatched: 8. The CDR3 runs to 15 residues. The V gene's germline CDR1 is MRHNA and CDR2 SNTAGT. DNA for the CDR3: TGTGCCAGCAGCATCGAGCGGGGGGGTCTCAATGAGCAGTTCTTC. Residues: CASSIERGGLNEQFF.

This clone was counted between two and nine times. The CDR3 region has the DNA TGTGCCAGCTCACCTCCCCGACAGGGGGTTACCTACGAGCAGTACTTC. This translates into CASSPPRQGVTYEQYF. This chain connects TRBV18 to TRBJ2-7; 9 bases line up with TRBD1. Germline values: CDR1 KGHSH, CDR2 LQKENI. With 3 bases clipped from V and 2 bases from J, the junction kept 8 bases outside the gene matches. This CDR3 region has 16 residues.

The chain is built from TRBV3-1 (or the pseudogene TRBV3-2) and TRBJ1-4, with 8 nucleotides matching TRBD1. The V gene's germline CDR1 is LGHDT and CDR2 YNNKEL (reference sequence). V lost 1 base and J lost 7; bases outside the gene matches: 5. This CDR3 has 15 residues. Here the CDR3 DNA reads TGTGCCAGCAGCCAAGGGCAGGGGGCTTCTGAAAAACTGTTTTTT. This gives the protein CASSQGQGASEKLFF.

This clone was seen a single time. The chain has TRBV9 and TRBJ1-2; D is ambiguous. Trimming left V 0 bases short and J 5 bases short, with 17 bases between. From germline, CDR1 is SGDLS and CDR2 YYNGEE. The CDR3 is 16 residues long. The CDR3 loop is CASSVERGGDRYGYTF. The CDR3 DNA reads TGTGCCAGCAGCGTAGAAAGAGGCGGAGATCGGTATGGCTACACCTTC.

V and J are TRBV5-1 and TRBJ1-2; possibly TRBD1 for D (6 bases). Trimming took off 4 bases at V and 8 bases at J, with 18 bases between the two ends. The V gene's germline CDR1 is SGHRS and CDR2 YFSETQ. The CDR3 length is 14 residues. The CDR3 loop reads CASSQGNREGGYTF. CDR3 nucleotide sequence: TGCGCCAGCAGCCAGGGTAACAGGGAGGGCGGCTACACCTTC.

V is TRBV6-2 or TRBV6-3 and J is TRBJ1-1; tentatively, D is TRBD1 (5 bases). The CDR3 is made up of 15 amino acids. V lost 6 bases to trimming and J lost 1 base, with 15 bases between them. From germline, CDR1 is MNHEY and CDR2 SVGEGT. The CDR3 region is CASSHIGGANTEAFF. In DNA, the CDR3 is TGTGCCAGCAGCCATATCGGAGGGGCGAACACTGAAGCTTTCTTT.

On this clone itself: In the same sample, other DNA sequences code for this CDR3. The chain uses TRBV5-1 and TRBJ1-1; a possible D gene is TRBD1 (6 bases). The CDR3 spans 15 residues. Looked up from germline, CDR1 is SGHRS and CDR2 is YFSETQ. V shed 1 base and J shed 1 base, with 11 bases lying between them. The CDR3 DNA reads as TGCGCCAGCAGCTTGTTGGGGGCCCGGAACACTGAAGCTTTCTTT. Translating gives CASSLLGARNTEAFF.

V usage is TRBV23-1 and J usage is TRBJ1-6; TRBD1 aligns across 9 bases. TRBV23-1 qualifies as an ORF whose function is uncertain. The CDR3 contains 24 residues. Trimming took 0 bases from V and 8 from J; bases not matched to a gene: 29. The CDR3 reads CASSQSGTITRHRGRRKVDSPLHF. The DNA for the CDR3 is TGCGCCAGCAGTCAATCGGGCACCATTACCCGGCACAGGGGGCGAAGAAAGGTGGATTCACCCCTCCACTTT.

The chain employs TRBV24-1 and TRBJ2-3, with D tentatively TRBD1 (6 bases). Germline CDR1 KGHDR, CDR2 SFDVKD. The CDR3 length is 17 residues. Trimming took off 4 bases at V and 2 bases at J, with 18 bases between the two ends. CDR3 DNA: TGTGCCACCAGTGACCCTCGGAGGACAGATTCCACAGATACGCAGTATTTT. This gives the protein CATSDPRRTDSTDTQYF.

The chain carries TRBV28 and TRBJ1-3; a weak D match, TRBD1 (6 bases). The germline V gene encodes CDR1 MDHEN and CDR2 SYDVKM. V lost 3 bases to trimming and J lost 5 bases, with 11 bases between them. The CDR3 consists of 14 residues. The CDR3 loop reads CASSFRQARNTIYF. The CDR3 coding sequence is TGTGCCAGCAGTTTCAGACAGGCCCGAAACACCATATATTTT.

The V gene is TRBV11-3, the J gene TRBJ2-1; 8 bases are a match to TRBD2. Germline CDR1 is SGHNT and CDR2 is YENEEA. V lost 5 bases, J lost 3 bases, and 9 bases stayed unmatched. This CDR3 spans 16 amino acids. The CDR3 DNA reads as TGTGCCAGCAGCCATACCTCTACTAGCGGCTACAATGAGCAGTTCTTC. This gives the protein CASSHTSTSGYNEQFF.

This chain joins TRBV3-1 (or the pseudogene TRBV3-2) and TRBJ2-5, with 8 bases fitting TRBD2. The V gene's germline CDR1 is LGHDT and CDR2 YNNKEL (reference sequence). This CDR3 is built from 15 residues. Trimming cost V 4 bases and J 2 bases; bases outside gene matches: 6. The CDR3 loop is CASSPAAGGQETQYF. CDR3 nucleotides: TGTGCCAGCAGCCCGGCTGCGGGGGGTCAAGAGACCCAGTACTTC.

The J gene is TRBJ2-7, the V gene TRBV5-6; TRBD1 matches at 7 bases. This CDR3 comprises 16 residues. The germline CDR1 and CDR2 sequences are SGHDT and YYEEEE. Trimming removed 1 base from V and 2 bases from J; junction bases left unmatched: 9. The CDR3 is CASSLSPWGQPYEQYF. The CDR3 DNA follows: TGTGCCAGCAGCTTGTCTCCATGGGGACAGCCCTACGAGCAGTACTTC.

The chain joins TRBV2 to TRBJ1-5; weak D call: TRBD1 (6 bases). The germline V and J ends were trimmed by 7 bases and 6 bases, with 13 bases remaining between them. The CDR3 is 13 amino acids. CDR1 SNHLY and CDR2 FYNNEI come from the germline V gene. CDR3 DNA: TGTGCCAGCACCTCGGCAGGGGTTCAGCCCCAGCATTTT. Its protein product is CASTSAGVQPQHF.